Described below is a single TCR beta chain sequence and its context. After removal of 4 bases from V and 6 bases from J, the junction contained 5 bases not matched to a gene. In germline, CDR1 is LGHNA, CDR2 YNFKEQ. The CDR3 is made up of 15 amino acids. The assay was immunoSEQ multiplex PCR, and TCRdb's table has in-frame clones only and misses some. The sample yields 58,000 or so clones, about 86% seen once. The data were taken from a study of PD-L1 blockade in urothelial cancer. Study-level information: T cells numbered a median of around 140,000 in the blood samples.

The sequenced sample was PBMCs, obtained around atezolizumab (anti-PD-L1) treatment. The rearrangement uses TRBV4-2 and TRBJ2-3; 12 positions match TRBD2. The clonotype originates from a man over 45 with urothelial cancer. The CDR3 DNA follows: TGTGCCAGCAGCCGGACTAGCGGGGTCGCGGATACGCAGTATTTT. It encodes CASSRTSGVADTQYF.